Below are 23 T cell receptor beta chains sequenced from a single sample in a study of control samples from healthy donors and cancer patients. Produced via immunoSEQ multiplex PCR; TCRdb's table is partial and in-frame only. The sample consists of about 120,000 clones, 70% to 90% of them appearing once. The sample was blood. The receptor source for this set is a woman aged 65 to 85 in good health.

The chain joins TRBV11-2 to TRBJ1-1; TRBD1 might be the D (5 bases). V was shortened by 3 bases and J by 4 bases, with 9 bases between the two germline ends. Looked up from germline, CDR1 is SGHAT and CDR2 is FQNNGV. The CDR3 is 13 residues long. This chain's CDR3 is CASSLGRTTEAFF. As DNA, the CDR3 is TGTGCCAGCAGCTTGGGACGGACCACTGAAGCTTTCTTT.

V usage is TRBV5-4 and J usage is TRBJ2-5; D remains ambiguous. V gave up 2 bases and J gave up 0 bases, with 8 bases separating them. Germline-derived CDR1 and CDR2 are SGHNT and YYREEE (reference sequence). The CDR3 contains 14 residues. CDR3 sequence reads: CASSLGWDQETQYF. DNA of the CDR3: TGTGCCAGCAGCTTAGGGTGGGACCAAGAGACCCAGTACTTC.

CDR3 amino acids: CASSNPLAGVYEQYF. CDR3 DNA sequence: TGTGCCAGCAGCAACCCTCTAGCGGGGGTATACGAGCAGTACTTC. The V and J genes are TRBV6-6 and TRBJ2-7; 10 nucleotides match TRBD2. Germline CDR1 reads MNHNY; CDR2 reads SVGAGI (reference sequence). V dropped 6 bases and J dropped 4; count of bases not matched to a gene: 9. This CDR3 region has 15 residues.

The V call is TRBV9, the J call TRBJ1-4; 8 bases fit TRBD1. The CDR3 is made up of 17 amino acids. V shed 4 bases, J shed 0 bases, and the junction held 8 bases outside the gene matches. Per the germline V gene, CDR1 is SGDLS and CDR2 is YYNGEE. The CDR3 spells CASSLGLQGATNEKLFF. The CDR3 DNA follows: TGTGCCAGCAGCCTGGGCTTACAGGGGGCAACTAATGAAAAACTGTTTTTT.

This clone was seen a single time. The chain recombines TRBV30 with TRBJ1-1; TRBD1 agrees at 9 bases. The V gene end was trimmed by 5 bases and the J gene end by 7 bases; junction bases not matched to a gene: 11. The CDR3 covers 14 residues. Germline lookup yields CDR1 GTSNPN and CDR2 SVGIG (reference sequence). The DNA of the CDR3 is TGTGCCTGGTTCTGGGACAGGGAGTGTGTTGAAGCTTTCTTT. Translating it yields CAWFWDRECVEAFF.

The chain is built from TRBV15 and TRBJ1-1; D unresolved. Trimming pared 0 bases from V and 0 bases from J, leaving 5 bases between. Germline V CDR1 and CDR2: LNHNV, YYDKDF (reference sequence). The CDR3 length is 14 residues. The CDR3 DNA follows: TGTGCCACCAGCAGAGATCGGGTGAACACTGAAGCTTTCTTT. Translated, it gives CATSRDRVNTEAFF.

The CDR3 is CASSVLALNTGELFF. The CDR3 DNA reads TGTGCCAGCAGCGTACTAGCGCTGAACACCGGGGAGCTGTTTTTT. This chain uses TRBV9 with TRBJ2-2; weak D call: TRBD2 (6 bases). This CDR3 has 15 residues. Trimming took off 1 base at V and 1 base at J, with 8 bases between the two ends. CDR1 SGDLS and CDR2 YYNGEE come from the germline V gene.

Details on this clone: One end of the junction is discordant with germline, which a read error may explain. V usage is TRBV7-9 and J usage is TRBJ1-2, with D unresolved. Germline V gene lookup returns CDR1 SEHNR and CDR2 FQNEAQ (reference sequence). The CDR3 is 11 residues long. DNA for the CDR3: TGTGCCAGCAGCTTAGGGGATGGGTACACCTTC. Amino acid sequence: CASSLGDGYTF. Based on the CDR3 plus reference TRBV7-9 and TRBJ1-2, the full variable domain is DTGVSQNPRHKITKRGQNVTFRCDPISEHNRLYWYRQTLGQGPEFLTYFQNEAQLEKSRLLSDRFSAERPKGSFSTLEIQRTEQGDSAMYLCASSLGDGYTFGSGTRLTVV.

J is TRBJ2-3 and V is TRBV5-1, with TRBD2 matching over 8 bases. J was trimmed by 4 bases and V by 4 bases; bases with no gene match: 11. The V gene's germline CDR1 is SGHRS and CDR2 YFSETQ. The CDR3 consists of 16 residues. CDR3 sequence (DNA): TGCGCCAGCAGCATCGCGGGGGGAAGAGACGCAGATACGCAGTATTTT. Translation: CASSIAGGRDADTQYF.

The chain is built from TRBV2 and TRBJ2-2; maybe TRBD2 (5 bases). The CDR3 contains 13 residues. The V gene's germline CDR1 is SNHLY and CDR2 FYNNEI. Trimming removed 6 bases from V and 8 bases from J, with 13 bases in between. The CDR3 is CASRAGRGGELFF. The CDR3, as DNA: TGTGCCAGCAGGGCCGGGCGCGGGGGGGAGCTGTTTTTT. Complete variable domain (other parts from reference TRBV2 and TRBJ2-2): EPEVTQTPSHQVTQMGQEVILRCVPISNHLYFYWYRQILGQKVEFLVSFYNNEISEKSEIFDDQFSVERPDGSNFTLKIRSTKLEDSAMYFCASRAGRGGELFFGEGSRLTVL.

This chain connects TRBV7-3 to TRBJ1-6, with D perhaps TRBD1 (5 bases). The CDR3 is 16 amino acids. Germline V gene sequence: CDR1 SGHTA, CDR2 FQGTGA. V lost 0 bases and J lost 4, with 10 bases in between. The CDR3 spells CASSLTRGGYNSPLHF. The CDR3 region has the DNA TGTGCCAGCAGCTTAACTAGGGGAGGGTATAATTCACCCCTCCACTTT.

The CDR3 region has the DNA TGCGCCAGCAGCTTGGAGGGCCTCTCTGGGGCCAACGTCCTGACTTTC. Residues: CASSLEGLSGANVLTF. The chain couples TRBV5-1 to TRBJ2-6; unclear D gene. CDR1 SGHRS and CDR2 YFSETQ come from the germline V gene. Trimming cost V 0 bases and J 0 bases, with 7 bases left between them. The CDR3 loop spans 16 amino acids.

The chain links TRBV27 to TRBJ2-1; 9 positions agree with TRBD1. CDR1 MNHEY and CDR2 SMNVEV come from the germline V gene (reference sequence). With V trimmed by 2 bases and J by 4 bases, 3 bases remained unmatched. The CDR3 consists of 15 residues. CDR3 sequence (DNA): TGTGCCAGCAGTTTACGGGGACAGGGTTACAATGAGCAGTTCTTC. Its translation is CASSLRGQGYNEQFF.

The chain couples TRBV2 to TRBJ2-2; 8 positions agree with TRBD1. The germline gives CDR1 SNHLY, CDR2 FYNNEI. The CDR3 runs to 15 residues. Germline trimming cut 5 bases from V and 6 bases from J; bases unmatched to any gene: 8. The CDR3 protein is CASSYTGGRAGELFF. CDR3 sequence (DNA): TGTGCCAGCAGTTATACAGGGGGACGGGCCGGGGAGCTGTTTTTT.

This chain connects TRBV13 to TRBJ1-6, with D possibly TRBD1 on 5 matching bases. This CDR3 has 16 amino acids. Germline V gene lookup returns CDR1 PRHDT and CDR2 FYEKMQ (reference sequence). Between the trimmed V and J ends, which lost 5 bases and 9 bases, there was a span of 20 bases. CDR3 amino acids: CASSLGVGGVGSPLHF. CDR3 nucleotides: TGTGCCAGCAGCCTCGGGGTTGGGGGAGTCGGTTCACCCCTCCACTTT.

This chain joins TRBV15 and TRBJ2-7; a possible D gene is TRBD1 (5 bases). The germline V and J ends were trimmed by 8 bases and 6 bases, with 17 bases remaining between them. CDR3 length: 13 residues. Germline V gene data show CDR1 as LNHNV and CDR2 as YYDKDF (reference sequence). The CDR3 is CATESGHSGEQYF. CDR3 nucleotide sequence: TGTGCCACCGAGTCCGGACATTCAGGCGAGCAGTACTTC.

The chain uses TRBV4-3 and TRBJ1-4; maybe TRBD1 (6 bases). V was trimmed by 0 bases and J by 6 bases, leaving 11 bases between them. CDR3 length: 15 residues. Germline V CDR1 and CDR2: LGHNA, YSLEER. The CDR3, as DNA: TGCGCCAGCAGCCAAGAGGGGGCGAAGGATGAAAAACTGTTTTTT. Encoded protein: CASSQEGAKDEKLFF.

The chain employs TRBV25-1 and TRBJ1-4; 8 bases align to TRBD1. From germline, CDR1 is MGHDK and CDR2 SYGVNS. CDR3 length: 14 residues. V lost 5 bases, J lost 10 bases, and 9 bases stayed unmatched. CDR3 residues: CASSSQGGSGKLFF. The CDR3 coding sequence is TGTGCCAGCAGTTCACAGGGGGGTTCCGGAAAACTGTTTTTT.

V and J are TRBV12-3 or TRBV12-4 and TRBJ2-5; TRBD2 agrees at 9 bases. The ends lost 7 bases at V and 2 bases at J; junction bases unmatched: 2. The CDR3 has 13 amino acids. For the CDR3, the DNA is TGTGCCAGCACCCTAGCGGGGCAAGAGACCCAGTACTTC. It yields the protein CASTLAGQETQYF.

CDR3 bases: TGTGCCAGCAGCGTAGGAGAGGGGGGGCAAGAGCAGTACTTC. The encoded protein is CASSVGEGGQEQYF. The genes are TRBV9 and TRBJ2-7; perhaps TRBD2 as D (7 bases). Germline CDR1 SGDLS, CDR2 YYNGEE. This CDR3 region has 14 residues. Trimming pared 0 bases from V and 7 bases from J, leaving 14 bases between.

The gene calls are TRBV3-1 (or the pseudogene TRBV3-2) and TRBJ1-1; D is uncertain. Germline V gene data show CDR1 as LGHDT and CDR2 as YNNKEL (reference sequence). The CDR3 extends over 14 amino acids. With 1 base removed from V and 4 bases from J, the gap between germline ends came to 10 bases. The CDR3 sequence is CASSQVGSATEAFF. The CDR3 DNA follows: TGTGCCAGCAGCCAAGTCGGGAGTGCCACTGAAGCTTTCTTT.

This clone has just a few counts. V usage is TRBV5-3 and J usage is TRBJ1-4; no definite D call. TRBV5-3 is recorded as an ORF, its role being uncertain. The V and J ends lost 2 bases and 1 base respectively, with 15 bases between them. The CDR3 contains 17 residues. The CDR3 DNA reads TGTGCCAGAAGCTTAAAAACAGATATTGTAACTAATGAAAAACTGTTTTTT. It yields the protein CARSLKTDIVTNEKLFF.

The CDR3: CASSLNDRAWNEQFF. The DNA for the CDR3 is TGCGCCAGCAGCTTAAACGACAGGGCCTGGAATGAGCAGTTCTTC. The chain recombines TRBV5-1 with TRBJ2-1, with TRBD1 matching over 7 bases. CDR3 size: 15 residues. Germline-derived CDR1 and CDR2 are SGHRS and YFSETQ. With 2 bases clipped from V and 7 bases from J, the junction kept 9 bases outside the gene matches.